Listed below are T cell receptor beta chains from one sample, sequenced in a study of blood T cell repertoires in COVID-19. Measured with immunoSEQ multiplex PCR; TCRdb has only the in-frame clones, and not every one. The sample has 200,000 to 300,000 clones, 85% to 90% seen once. Sequenced sample: PBMCs or T cells enriched from blood (not recorded which). Source of these receptors: a man in his fifties who had been exposed to COVID-19. Each CDR3 is given with its conserved first and last residue. The D gene is left open where the match is weak. Rows give clone size only sometimes, using once, few, many, or a class for an expanded clone.

TRBV7-9,.,.,TRBJ1-1,TGTGCCAGCAGCTTAGGTCGGGCTGAAGCTTTCTTT,CASSLGRAEAFF
TRBV5-1,.,once,TRBJ1-1,TGCGCCAGCAGCTTGGGGTTTGGGGGGTCGAACACTGAAGCTTTCTTT,CASSLGFGGSNTEAFF
TRBV7-9,.,.,TRBJ2-7,TGTGCCAGCAGCCGGAGGGACTCCTACGAGCAGTACTTC,CASSRRDSYEQYF
TRBV5-4,TRBD1,.,TRBJ1-2,TGTGCCAGCAGCTCATGGGACAGGAACTATGGCTACACCTTC,CASSSWDRNYGYTF
TRBV15,TRBD2,.,TRBJ2-1,TGTGCCACCAGCAGGGGACTAGTGGGCAATGAGCAGTTCTTC,CATSRGLVGNEQFF
TRBV6-5,.,.,TRBJ2-1,TGTGCCAGCAGCTCAACCCCCCAGAAATACAATGAGCAGTTCTTC,CASSSTPQKYNEQFF
TRBV5-1,.,.,TRBJ2-7,TGCGCCAGCAGCGTCTCAGGGGTAGAGCAGTACTTC,CASSVSGVEQYF
TRBV10-1,.,.,TRBJ1-5,TGCGCCAGCAGTCTCAAGGGGTTTTATGAGAATCAGCCCCAGCATTTT,CASSLKGFYENQPQHF
TRBV24-1,TRBD1,once,TRBJ2-1,TGTGCCACCAGTGACCCCGGGACAGGACAGTACAATGAGCAGTTCTTC,CATSDPGTGQYNEQFF
TRBV10-3,TRBD1,.,TRBJ1-1,TGTGCCATCACAAGGTCGACAGGGGAAAGTGAAGCTTTCTTT,CAITRSTGESEAFF
TRBV11-1,.,.,TRBJ1-2,TGTGCCAGCAGCTGGGACTTCGAGAACTATGGCTACACCTTC,CASSWDFENYGYTF
TRBV5-1,.,.,TRBJ2-5,TGCGCCAGCAGCACACGGGAGTTGGAGACCCAGTACTTC,CASSTRELETQYF
TRBV28,.,.,TRBJ1-2,TGTGCCAGCAGGGAACAGGGCTATGGCTACACCTTC,CASREQGYGYTF
TRBV6-6,.,.,TRBJ2-7,TGTGCCAGCAGTTACAGGAACAGGTTGAGCTCCTACGAGCAGTACTTC,CASSYRNRLSSYEQYF
TRBV11-3,TRBD1,.,TRBJ2-1,TGTGCCAGCAGCTCTTCCAGACAGGGTTGGAATGAGCAGTTCTTC,CASSSSRQGWNEQFF
TRBV4-1,.,few,TRBJ1-2,TGCGCCAGCAGCCAATCAAGACAGTACTATGGCTACACCTTC,CASSQSRQYYGYTF
TRBV30,.,.,TRBJ1-4,TGTGCCTGGAGTGTCCAGGGCCCCGAAAAACTGTTTTTT,CAWSVQGPEKLFF
TRBV4-1,TRBD1,.,TRBJ1-5,TGCGCCAGCAGCCAAGTCTCAGGACAGGGCAATCAGCCCCAGCATTTT,CASSQVSGQGNQPQHF
TRBV18,TRBD2,.,TRBJ2-3,TGTGCCAGCTCACCTGGGACTAGCGGGAGTGGCACAGATACGCAGTATTTT,CASSPGTSGSGTDTQYF
TRBV7-3,TRBD1,.,TRBJ1-1,TGTGCCAGCAGCTTAGGTGGGACAGGGGAATTGAACACTGAAGCTTTCTTT,CASSLGGTGELNTEAFF
TRBV4-1,TRBD2,.,TRBJ2-1,TGCGCCAGCAGCCCGCGGGGTAGCGGGATAGGGAGTGAGCAGTTCTTC,CASSPRGSGIGSEQFF
TRBV4-1,.,.,TRBJ1-5,TGCGCCAGCAGCCACGGGAATAGCAATCAGCCCCAGCATTTT,CASSHGNSNQPQHF
TRBV12-3/TRBV12-4,.,.,TRBJ2-3,TGTGCCAGCAGTTTAACGGGATCGCAGTATTTT,CASSLTGSQYF
TRBV3-1/TRBV3-2,.,.,TRBJ1-2,TGTGCCAGCAGCCAAGTTGCAGGGGTGATTGGCTACACCTTC,CASSQVAGVIGYTF
TRBV18,TRBD1,.,TRBJ2-2,TGTGCCAGCTCCCAAAGGACAGGGAGGATGAACACCGGGGAGCTGTTTTTT,CASSQRTGRMNTGELFF
TRBV3-1/TRBV3-2,.,.,TRBJ1-2,TGTGCCAGCAGCCAAGGTGGGCCGCCGCTTGGCTATGGCTACACCTTC,CASSQGGPPLGYGYTF
TRBV27,.,.,TRBJ2-3,TGTGCCACTAGACGGGGAGCGGATACGCAGTATTTT,CATRRGADTQYF
TRBV4-1,TRBD1,.,TRBJ1-2,TGCGCCAGCAGCCAAGATGACAGGGGGTTCTATGGCTACACCTTC,CASSQDDRGFYGYTF
TRBV11-3,TRBD2,few,TRBJ2-1,TGTGCCAGCAGCTTGGACTCCGGACTAGCAAGCTCCTACAATGAGCAGTTCTTC,CASSLDSGLASSYNEQFF
TRBV7-2,TRBD1,.,TRBJ1-6,TGTGCCAGCAGCCCCCGGACAGGGCTTCACTCACCCCTCCACTTT,CASSPRTGLHSPLHF
TRBV15,.,.,TRBJ1-6,TGTGCCACCAGCAGACAGGGAGGCTATAATTCACCCCTCCACTTT,CATSRQGGYNSPLHF
TRBV11-3,TRBD2,.,TRBJ2-1,TGTGCCAGCAGCTTAGGGCAGACTAGCGGGAGAAATGAGCAGTTCTTC,CASSLGQTSGRNEQFF
TRBV24-1,TRBD1,.,TRBJ1-5,TGTGCCACCAGTGATGCGACAGGGACGAGCAATCAGCCCCAGCATTTT,CATSDATGTSNQPQHF
TRBV7-9,TRBD1,few,TRBJ2-7,TGTGCCAGCAGCAATACAGGGGGCTACGAGCAGTACTTC,CASSNTGGYEQYF
TRBV7-2,TRBD1,.,TRBJ1-5,TGTGCCAGCAGCTCGCAGACAGGGCTGGGCAATCAGCCCCAGCATTTT,CASSSQTGLGNQPQHF
TRBV9,TRBD1,.,TRBJ1-1,TGTGCCAGCAGCGTAGAGGGACAGGGCAACACTGAAGCTTTCTTT,CASSVEGQGNTEAFF
TRBV2,TRBD1,.,TRBJ1-1,TGTGCCAGCAGTGCCAGGGGGGCCGTTCTGGCTGAAGCTTTCTTT,CASSARGAVLAEAFF
TRBV11-2,.,.,TRBJ2-2,TGTGCCAGCAGCCAAAGCTCCAACACCGGGGAGCTGTTTTTT,CASSQSSNTGELFF
TRBV24-1,TRBD1,.,TRBJ1-2,TGTGCCACCAGTGATCCGACAGGGGACTACTATGGCTACACCTTC,CATSDPTGDYYGYTF
TRBV4-2,.,.,TRBJ1-1,TGTGCCAGCAGCCGGTCGAGCGGGGAGAACACTGAAGCTTTCTTT,CASSRSSGENTEAFF
TRBV28,.,.,TRBJ1-2,TGTGCCAGCAGTTTGGGGCAGGGCCGGCGAAGCTACACCTTC,CASSLGQGRRSYTF
TRBV28,.,.,TRBJ1-5,TGTGCCAGCAGGGGGACTCCTCAATGGGCTCGCAATCAGCCCCAGCATTTT,CASRGTPQWARNQPQHF
TRBV19,.,.,TRBJ1-2,TGTGCCAGTAGGCACCGAAGCCCTTATGGCTACACCTTC,CASRHRSPYGYTF
TRBV14,.,few,TRBJ1-1,TGTGCCAGCAGCCAAGATCAGAACACTGAAGCTTTCTTT,CASSQDQNTEAFF
TRBV28,TRBD1,.,TRBJ1-1,TGTGCCAGCAGTCGACAGGGTTTTGAAGCTTTCTTT,CASSRQGFEAFF
TRBV2,.,.,TRBJ1-1,TGTGCCAGCAGTGACGGGGGATATGACACTGAAGCTTTCTTT,CASSDGGYDTEAFF
TRBV4-1,.,.,TRBJ1-2,TGCGCCAGCAGCGGAATCGACAGGTTCGGCGGCTACACCTTC,CASSGIDRFGGYTF
TRBV21-1,.,.,TRBJ1-5,TGTGCCAGCAGCAAAAGGGGACAGGGGGCTGATCAGCCCCAGCATTTT,CASSKRGQGADQPQHF
TRBV12-3/TRBV12-4,.,.,TRBJ1-2,TGTGCCAGTGCGCGGGGTGACTATGGCTACACCTTC,CASARGDYGYTF
TRBV7-3,.,.,TRBJ2-3,TGTGCCAGCAGCCCACAGTATCTGGGGGCGACAGATACGCAGTATTTT,CASSPQYLGATDTQYF